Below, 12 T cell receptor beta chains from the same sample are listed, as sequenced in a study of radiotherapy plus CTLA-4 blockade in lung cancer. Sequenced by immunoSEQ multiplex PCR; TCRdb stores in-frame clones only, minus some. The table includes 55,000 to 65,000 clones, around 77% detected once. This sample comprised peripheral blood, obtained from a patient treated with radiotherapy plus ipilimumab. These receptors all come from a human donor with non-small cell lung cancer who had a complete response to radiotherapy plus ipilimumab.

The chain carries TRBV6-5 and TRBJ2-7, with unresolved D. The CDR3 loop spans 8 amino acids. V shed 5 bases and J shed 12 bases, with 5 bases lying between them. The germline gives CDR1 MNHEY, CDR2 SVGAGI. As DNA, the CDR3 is TGTGCCAGCAGTATCAGGTACTTC. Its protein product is CASSIRYF.

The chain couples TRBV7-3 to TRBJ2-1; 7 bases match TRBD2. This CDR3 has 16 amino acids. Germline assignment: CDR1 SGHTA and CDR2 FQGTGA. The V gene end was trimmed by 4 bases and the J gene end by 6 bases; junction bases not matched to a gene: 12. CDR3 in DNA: TGTGCCAGCAGCTCCCACGGGACTACCGTCTTCAATGAGCAGTTCTTC. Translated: CASSSHGTTVFNEQFF.

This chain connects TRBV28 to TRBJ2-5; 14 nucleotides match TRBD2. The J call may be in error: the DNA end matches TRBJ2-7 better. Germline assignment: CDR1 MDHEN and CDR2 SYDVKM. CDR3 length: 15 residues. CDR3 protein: CASGLAGGSYYEQYF. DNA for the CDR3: TGTGCCAGCGGACTAGCGGGGGGTTCCTATTACGAGCAGTACTTC.

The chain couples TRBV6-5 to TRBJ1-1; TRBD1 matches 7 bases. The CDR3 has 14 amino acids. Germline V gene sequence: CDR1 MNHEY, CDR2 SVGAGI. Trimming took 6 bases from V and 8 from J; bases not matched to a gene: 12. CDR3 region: CASRVTGTAEEAFF. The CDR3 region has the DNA TGTGCCAGCAGAGTTACTGGGACAGCCGAGGAAGCTTTCTTT.

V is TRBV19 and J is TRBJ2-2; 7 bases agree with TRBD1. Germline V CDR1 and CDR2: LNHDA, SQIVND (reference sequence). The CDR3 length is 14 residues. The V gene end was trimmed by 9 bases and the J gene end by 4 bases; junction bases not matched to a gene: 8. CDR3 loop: CASQTGARTGELFF. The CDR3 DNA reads TGTGCCAGCCAAACAGGGGCCCGCACCGGGGAGCTGTTTTTT. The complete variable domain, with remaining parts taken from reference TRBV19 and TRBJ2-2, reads DGGITQSPKYLFRKEGQNVTLSCEQNLNHDAMYWYRQDPGQGLRLIYYSQIVNDFQKGDIAEGYSVSREKKESFPLTVTSAQKNPTAFYLCASQTGARTGELFFGEGSRLTVL.

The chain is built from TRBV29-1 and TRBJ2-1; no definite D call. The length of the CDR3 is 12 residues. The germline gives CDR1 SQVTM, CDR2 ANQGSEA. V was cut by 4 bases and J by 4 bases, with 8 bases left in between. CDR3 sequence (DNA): TGCAGCGTTGTTCGAGGATACAATGAGCAGTTCTTC. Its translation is CSVVRGYNEQFF.

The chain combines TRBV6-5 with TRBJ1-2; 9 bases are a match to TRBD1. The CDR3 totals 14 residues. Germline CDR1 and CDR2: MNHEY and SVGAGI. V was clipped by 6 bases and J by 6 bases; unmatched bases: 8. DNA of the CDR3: TGTGCCAGCAGAGGGACAGGGTCCCGTCATGGCTACACCTTC. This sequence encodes CASRGTGSRHGYTF.

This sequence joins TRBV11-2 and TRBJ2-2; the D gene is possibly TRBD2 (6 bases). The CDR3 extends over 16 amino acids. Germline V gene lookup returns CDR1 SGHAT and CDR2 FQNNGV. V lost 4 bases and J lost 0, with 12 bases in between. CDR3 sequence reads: CASSSRAGTNTGELFF. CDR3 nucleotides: TGTGCCAGCAGCTCCCGCGCGGGAACGAACACCGGGGAGCTGTTTTTT. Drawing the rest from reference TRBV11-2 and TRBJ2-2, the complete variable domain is EAGVAQSPRYKIIEKRQSVAFWCNPISGHATLYWYQQILGQGPKLLIQFQNNGVVDDSQLPKDRFSAERLKGVDSTLKIQPAKLEDSAVYLCASSSRAGTNTGELFFGEGSRLTVL.

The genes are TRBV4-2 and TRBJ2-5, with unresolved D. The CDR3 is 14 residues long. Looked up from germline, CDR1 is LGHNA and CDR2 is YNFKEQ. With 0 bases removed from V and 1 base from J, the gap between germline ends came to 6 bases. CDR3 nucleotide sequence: TGTGCCAGCAGCCAAGACCACAGCCAAGAGACCCAGTACTTC. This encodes CASSQDHSQETQYF.

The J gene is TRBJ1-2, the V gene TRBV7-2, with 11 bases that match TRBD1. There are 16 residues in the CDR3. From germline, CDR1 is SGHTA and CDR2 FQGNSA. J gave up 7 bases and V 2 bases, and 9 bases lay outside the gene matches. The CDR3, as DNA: TGTGCCAGCAGCTTACTTCCGGGACAGGGGGTGGGTGGCTACACCTTC. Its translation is CASSLLPGQGVGGYTF.

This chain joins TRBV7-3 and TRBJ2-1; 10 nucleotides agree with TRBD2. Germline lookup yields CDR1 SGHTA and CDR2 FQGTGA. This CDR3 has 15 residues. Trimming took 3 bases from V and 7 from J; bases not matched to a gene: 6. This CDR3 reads CASSLSGLALNEQFF. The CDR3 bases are TGTGCCAGCAGCTTGTCGGGACTAGCGTTAAATGAGCAGTTCTTC. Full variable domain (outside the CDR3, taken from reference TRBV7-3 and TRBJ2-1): GAGVSQTPSNKVTEKGKYVELRCDPISGHTALYWYRQSLGQGPEFLIYFQGTGAADDSGLPNDRFFAVRPEGSVSTLKIQRTERGDSAVYLCASSLSGLALNEQFFGPGTRLTVL.

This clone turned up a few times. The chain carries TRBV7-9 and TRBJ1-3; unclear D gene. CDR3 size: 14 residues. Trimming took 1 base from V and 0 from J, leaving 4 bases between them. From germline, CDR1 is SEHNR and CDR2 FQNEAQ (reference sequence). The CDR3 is CASSLDSSGNTIYF. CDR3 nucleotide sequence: TGTGCCAGCAGCTTAGATAGCTCTGGAAACACCATATATTTT.